The 5 T cell receptor beta chains given below trace back to one sample, sequenced in a study of shared clonotypes between healthy human individuals. The method was immunoSEQ multiplex PCR; TCRdb's version includes in-frame clones alone and lacks a portion of them. The data hold 450,000 to 500,000 clones, with more than 65% observed a single time. Sequencing was performed on PBMCs. The receptor set was obtained from a woman in her 40s in good health. Some clones in this sample may be carry-over from other donors' samples.

As to this clone: A far bigger clonotype differs at one base, so this is likely a read error. The chain links TRBV25-1 to TRBJ1-1; TRBD1 aligns across 10 bases. The CDR3 loop spans 14 amino acids. The germline CDR1 and CDR2 sequences are MGHDK and SYGVNS. V lost 9 bases and J lost 5; bases outside the gene matches: 9. This chain's CDR3 is CASSTGGWMTEAFF. The CDR3 bases are TGTGCCAGTTCGACAGGGGGCTGGATGACTGAAGCTTTCTTT.

The V and J genes are TRBV7-2 and TRBJ2-1; D call uncertain. The CDR3 runs to 14 residues. CDR1 SGHTA and CDR2 FQGNSA come from the germline V gene. V lost 7 bases, J lost 4 bases, and 14 bases lay in between. CDR3: CASTHREPYNEQFF. CDR3 DNA: TGTGCCAGCACCCATAGAGAACCTTACAATGAGCAGTTCTTC.

This clone is a singleton in its sample. The rearrangement uses TRBV29-1 and TRBJ1-3; D uncertain. CDR1 SQVTM and CDR2 ANQGSEA come from the germline V gene. V was cut by 5 bases and J by 3 bases, with 11 bases left in between. CDR3 length equals 13 residues. DNA for the CDR3: TGCAGCGTTCGACTCACTCGTGGAAACACCATATATTTT. Translating it yields CSVRLTRGNTIYF.

The genes are TRBV28 and TRBJ2-1; 11 bases are shared with TRBD2. CDR1 and CDR2 from the germline V gene are MDHEN and SYDVKM. The length of the CDR3 is 16 residues. J was trimmed by 8 bases and V by 7 bases; bases with no gene match: 13. For the CDR3, the DNA is TGTGCCAGCACCCTGACTAGCGGGAATACGTTGCATGAGCAGTTCTTC. It specifies CASTLTSGNTLHEQFF.

This chain uses TRBV7-9 with TRBJ2-2; TRBD2 agrees at 7 bases. This CDR3 has 17 residues. V was clipped by 5 bases and J by 1 base; unmatched bases: 10. Germline lookup yields CDR1 SEHNR and CDR2 FQNEAQ (reference sequence). In DNA, the CDR3 is TGTGCCAGCAGCGCCCTCCTACGCGGGAGGAACACCGGGGAGCTGTTTTTT. Residues: CASSALLRGRNTGELFF.